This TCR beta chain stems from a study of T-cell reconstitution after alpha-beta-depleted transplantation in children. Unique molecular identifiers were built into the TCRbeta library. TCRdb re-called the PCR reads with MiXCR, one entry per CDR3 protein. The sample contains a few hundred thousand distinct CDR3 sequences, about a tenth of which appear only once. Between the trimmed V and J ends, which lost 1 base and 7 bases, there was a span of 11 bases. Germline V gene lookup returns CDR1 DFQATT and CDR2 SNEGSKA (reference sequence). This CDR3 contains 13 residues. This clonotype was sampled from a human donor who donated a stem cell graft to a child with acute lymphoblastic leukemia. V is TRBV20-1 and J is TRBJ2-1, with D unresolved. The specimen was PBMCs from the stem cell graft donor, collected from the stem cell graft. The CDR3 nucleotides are TGCAGTGCTAGAGTCCCCCCCGGGAATGAGCAGTTCTTC. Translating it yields CSARVPPGNEQFF.